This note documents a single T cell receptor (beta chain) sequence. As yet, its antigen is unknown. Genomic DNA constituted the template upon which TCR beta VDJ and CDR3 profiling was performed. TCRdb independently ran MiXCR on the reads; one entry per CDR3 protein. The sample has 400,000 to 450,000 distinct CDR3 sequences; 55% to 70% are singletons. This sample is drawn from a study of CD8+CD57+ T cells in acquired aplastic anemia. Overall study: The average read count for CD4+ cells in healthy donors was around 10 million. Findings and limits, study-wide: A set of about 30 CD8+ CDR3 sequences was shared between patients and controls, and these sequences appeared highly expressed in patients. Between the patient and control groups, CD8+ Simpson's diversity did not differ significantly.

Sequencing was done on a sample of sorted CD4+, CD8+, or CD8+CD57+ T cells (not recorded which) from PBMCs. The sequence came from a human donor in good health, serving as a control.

This CDR3 is CASSLGQAGGYTEAFF. CDR3 nucleotides: TGCGCCAGCAGCTTAGGACAGGCGGGGGGTTATACTGAAGCTTTCTTT. The genes are TRBV5-1 and TRBJ1-1; 7 bases line up with TRBD1. Trimming took 2 bases from V and 5 from J; bases not matched to a gene: 12. The CDR3 length is 16 residues. From germline, CDR1 is SGHRS and CDR2 YFSETQ.